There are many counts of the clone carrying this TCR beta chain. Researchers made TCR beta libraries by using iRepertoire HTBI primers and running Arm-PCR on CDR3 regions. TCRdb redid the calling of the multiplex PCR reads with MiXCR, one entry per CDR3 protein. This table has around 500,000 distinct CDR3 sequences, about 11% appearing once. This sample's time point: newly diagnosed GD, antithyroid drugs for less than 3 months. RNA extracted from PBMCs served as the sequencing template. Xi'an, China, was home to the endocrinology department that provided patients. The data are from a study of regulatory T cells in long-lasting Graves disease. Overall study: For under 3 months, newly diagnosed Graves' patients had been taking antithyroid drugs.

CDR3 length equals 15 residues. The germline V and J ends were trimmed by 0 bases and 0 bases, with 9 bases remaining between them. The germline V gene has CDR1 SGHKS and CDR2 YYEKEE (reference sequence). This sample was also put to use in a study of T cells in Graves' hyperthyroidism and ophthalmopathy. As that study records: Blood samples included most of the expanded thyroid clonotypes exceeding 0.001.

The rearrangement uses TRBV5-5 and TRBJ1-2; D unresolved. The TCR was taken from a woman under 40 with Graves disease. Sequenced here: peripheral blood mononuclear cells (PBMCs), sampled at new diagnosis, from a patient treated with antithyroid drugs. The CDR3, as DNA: TGTGCCAGCAGCTTGGGGCAGCGTTCTAACTATGGCTACACCTTC. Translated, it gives CASSLGQRSNYGYTF. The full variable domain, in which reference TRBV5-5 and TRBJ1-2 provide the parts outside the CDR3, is DAGVTQSPTHLIKTRGQQVTLRCSPISGHKSVSWYQQVLGQGPQFIFQYYEKEERGRGNFPDRFSARQFPNYSSELNVNALLLGDSALYLCASSLGQRSNYGYTFGSGTRLTVV.